This TCR beta chain was sequenced in a study of T cells after yellow fever vaccination. As concerns this clonotype: Its target is not known.

After removal of 1 base from V and 2 bases from J, the junction contained 5 bases not matched to a gene. The CDR3 covers 16 residues. Germline V gives CDR1 SGHDT, CDR2 YYEEEE. The study made its TCR cDNA through 5'RACE template switching. That step introduced a universal primer site along with UMIs. Each CDR3 protein gets one entry after TCRdb re-called the 5' RACE reads with MiXCR. The table records tens of thousands of distinct CDR3 sequences, just over 6.5% of them present only once. Points from the study as a whole: Re-detected after boosting: most primary clones, around 97% of CD4 and over 80% of CD8. Any FACS-sorted repertoire could hold abundant clonotypes that contaminate it from the bulk population.

V is TRBV5-6 and J is TRBJ2-3, with 9 bases identical to TRBD2. Sequencing was performed on CD8+ T cells sorted from PBMCs, taken about 41 days after the first yellow fever vaccination. This sequence was found in a man in his late teens or twenties who received the YFV17D yellow fever vaccine. CDR3 sequence reads: CASSLLASGDTDTQYF. For the CDR3, the DNA is TGTGCCAGCAGCTTGTTGGCTAGCGGGGACACAGATACGCAGTATTTT. The whole variable domain, filled in from reference TRBV5-6 and TRBJ2-3, reads DAGVTQSPTHLIKTRGQQVTLRCSPKSGHDTVSWYQQALGQGPQFIFQYYEEEERQRGNFPDRFSGHQFPNYSSELNVNALLLGDSALYLCASSLLASGDTDTQYFGPGTRLTVL.